The rows below give T cell receptor beta chains drawn from one sample of a study of blood T cell repertoires in COVID-19. Clones were read by immunoSEQ multiplex PCR, and TCRdb kept only the in-frame ones, dropping some. The table includes over 200,000 clones, 89% detected once. The specimen was peripheral blood. The receptors here all came from a man aged 60 to 69 who had recovered from COVID-19. The conserved cysteine and the conserved F or W are not part of the CDR3 here. The order of the fields is J gene, V gene, CDR3 protein.

TRBJ2-3 | TRBV18 | ASSPPSTDTQY
TRBJ2-1 | TRBV24-1 | ATSDLTGDNEQF
TRBJ2-2 | TRBV29-1 | SVDYRGSGELF
TRBJ2-3 | TRBV7-9 | ASSLALVPDTQY
TRBJ2-3 | TRBV4-1 | ASSDSEDTQY
TRBJ1-5 | TRBV19 | ASSIRGNGNQPQH
TRBJ2-3 | TRBV18 | ASSRPGTSLTDTQY
TRBJ2-5 | TRBV6-2/TRBV6-3 | ASSYSYGGSGETQY
TRBJ1-4 | TRBV18 | ASSPGLSEKLF
TRBJ2-2 | TRBV7-8 | ASSLARVISNTGELF
TRBJ2-1 | TRBV5-1 | ASSSGGGEENEQF
TRBJ1-1 | TRBV11-3 | ASSSGQGAMNTEAF
TRBJ2-1 | TRBV29-1 | SVGLAGHEQF
TRBJ1-2 | TRBV21-1 | ASSNPPQRNLTNYGYT
TRBJ2-7 | TRBV7-3 | ASSLGSLTEQY
TRBJ2-7 | TRBV7-2 | ASSLEATSYEQY
TRBJ1-2 | TRBV27 | ASSNRVGYGYT
TRBJ1-1 | TRBV19 | ASSATGYNTEAF
TRBJ1-3 | TRBV18 | ATSIDSSGNTIY
TRBJ1-1 | TRBV30 | AFFQGVAF
TRBJ2-6 | TRBV7-7 | ASSPLRSGANVLT
TRBJ2-3 | TRBV3-1/TRBV3-2 | ASSSSYGSQRGRTDTQY
TRBJ2-1 | TRBV18 | ASSPISGGQF
TRBJ1-3 | TRBV2 | ASTLDRSGNTIY
TRBJ2-7 | TRBV7-2 | ASSPPGKAGKEQY
TRBJ2-1 | TRBV3-1/TRBV3-2 | ASSQEAAGGRNEQF
TRBJ1-2 | TRBV28 | ASSLGGLRGYT
TRBJ2-7 | TRBV11-2 | ASSSPPLAVGTYEQY
TRBJ2-1 | TRBV6-5 | ASSYYGSGGHNEQF
TRBJ2-2 | TRBV29-1 | SARKGLLNTGELF
TRBJ2-1 | TRBV7-9 | ASSRGQYNEQF
TRBJ2-7 | TRBV27 | ASSPVGSYNEQY
TRBJ2-6 | TRBV19 | ASSIVREQKSGANVLT
TRBJ1-1 | TRBV6-5 | ASSLNAGQGEAF
TRBJ2-7 | TRBV5-1 | ASSWGLAGAYEQY
TRBJ1-5 | TRBV4-3 | ASSQDRFGNQPQH
TRBJ2-5 | TRBV19 | ASSRLAGGIKETQY
TRBJ1-2 | TRBV5-4 | ASSSWTGGHGYT
TRBJ1-5 | TRBV7-2 | ASSFEAGRSNQPQH
TRBJ2-5 | TRBV11-1 | ASSYMGQGPETQY
TRBJ2-3 | TRBV3-1/TRBV3-2 | ASSQVRLAMRDTQY
TRBJ2-7 | TRBV5-1 | ASSLGQGEIEQY
TRBJ2-3 | TRBV7-8 | ASRVLAVSTDTQY
TRBJ2-7 | TRBV27 | ASSLGLAGPLEQY
TRBJ1-2 | TRBV11-2 | ASSLGGSYGYT
TRBJ1-4 | TRBV18 | ASSPLGSATNEKLF
TRBJ2-2 | TRBV2 | ASSGGPQAGELF
TRBJ2-2 | TRBV9 | ASSALGGTNTGELF
TRBJ1-5 | TRBV9 | ASSATGSGNQPQH